A selection of T cell receptor beta chains follows, all from one sample in a study of T-cell memory formation after mild COVID-19. TCRdb fed the 5' RACE reads into MiXCR, producing one record per CDR3 protein. The sample holds some 350,000 distinct CDR3 sequences, about 16% seen once. Sequencing was carried out using PBMCs or a T cell subset sorted from them (not recorded which). Receptors originate from a man aged 18 to 30 who had mild COVID-19 (a few samples of this study predate the infection). Cell type and time point are not known. CDR3s include the opening cysteine and the closing phenylalanine or tryptophan. The D gene is left open where the match is weak. Not all rows give a size; the values are once, few, many and, for expanded clones, a class.

d_call: TRBD2; j_call: TRBJ2-3; clone_size: -; v_call: TRBV7-9; cdr3_nt: TGTGCCAGCAGCTCTTACCGGACTAGCGGGGAGAACACAGATACGCAGTATTTT; cdr3_aa: CASSSYRTSGENTDTQYF
d_call: -; j_call: TRBJ2-5; clone_size: few; v_call: TRBV12-3/TRBV12-4; cdr3_nt: TGTGCCAGCAGTTGGGGAGCTCTGGGCTGGGGGGGGCGCCAAGAGACCCAGTACTTC; cdr3_aa: CASSWGALGWGGRQETQYF
d_call: TRBD1; j_call: TRBJ2-7; clone_size: -; v_call: TRBV7-9; cdr3_nt: TGTGCCAGCAGCCCCCTCCGACTCCGGACAGGGGACTCCTACGAGCAGTACTTC; cdr3_aa: CASSPLRLRTGDSYEQYF
d_call: TRBD2; j_call: TRBJ2-3; clone_size: -; v_call: TRBV7-2; cdr3_nt: TGTGCCAGCAGCTCCGCTAGCGGGGAGACAGATACGCAGTATTTT; cdr3_aa: CASSSASGETDTQYF
d_call: -; j_call: TRBJ1-1; clone_size: few; v_call: TRBV9; cdr3_nt: TGTGCCAGCAGCCCCTACGGCGGGGGGACTGAAGCTTTCTTT; cdr3_aa: CASSPYGGGTEAFF
d_call: -; j_call: TRBJ1-2; clone_size: few; v_call: TRBV7-9; cdr3_nt: TGTGCCAGCAGCTCTTGGCAGGGCCAGGGCTACACCTTC; cdr3_aa: CASSSWQGQGYTF
d_call: -; j_call: TRBJ1-6; clone_size: few; v_call: TRBV7-9; cdr3_nt: TGTGCCAGCAGCGGCCGGGCTTCGGAGAGCCCCTATAATTCACCCCTCCACTTT; cdr3_aa: CASSGRASESPYNSPLHF
d_call: -; j_call: TRBJ2-7; clone_size: -; v_call: TRBV5-1; cdr3_nt: TGCGCCAGCAGCGCCGAGCCTCGGGAACTGGACGAGCAGTACTTC; cdr3_aa: CASSAEPRELDEQYF
d_call: TRBD1; j_call: TRBJ2-2; clone_size: -; v_call: TRBV2; cdr3_nt: TGTGCCAGCAGCCGGGACAGCTTCACCGGGGAGCTGTTTTTT; cdr3_aa: CASSRDSFTGELFF
d_call: -; j_call: TRBJ2-3; clone_size: few; v_call: TRBV20-1; cdr3_nt: TGCAGTGCTATCGGGCCCAGTAGCACAGATACGCAGTATTTT; cdr3_aa: CSAIGPSSTDTQYF